The next 29 T cell receptor beta chains were all read from a single sample in a study of OX40 agonist ivuxolimab in advanced cancers. Data came from immunoSEQ multiplex PCR; TCRdb stores just in-frame clones and leaves some out. The sample yields tens of thousands of clones, about nine tenths seen once. The sample here was CD4+ or CD8+ T cells sorted from blood, taken in a trial of the OX40 agonist ivuxolimab. The receptors come from an adult with an advanced solid tumor such as melanoma, head and neck, liver or kidney cancer.

The V and J genes are TRBV6-1 and TRBJ1-1; 9 bases agree with TRBD1. In germline, CDR1 is MNHNS, CDR2 SASEGT. V lost 2 bases, J lost 6 bases, and 4 bases stayed unmatched. CDR3 length: 14 residues. The CDR3 DNA is TGTGCCAGCAGTGAAACAGGGGGCAGATCTGAAGCTTTCTTT. The encoded protein is CASSETGGRSEAFF.

The chain employs TRBV28 and TRBJ1-1; possibly TRBD1 for D (5 bases). The CDR3 consists of 15 residues. The germline V and J ends were trimmed by 3 bases and 6 bases, with 17 bases remaining between them. Germline V CDR1 and CDR2: MDHEN, SYDVKM. CDR3 nucleotides: TGTGCCAGCAGTTTCCCCGGGAGGGGACGGGCTGAAGCTTTCTTT. Amino acids: CASSFPGRGRAEAFF.

This clone appeared a single time. The CDR3 sequence: CASSRGLTGPEQYF. DNA of the CDR3: TGTGCCAGCAGCCGAGGACTGACAGGGCCCGAGCAGTACTTC. V is TRBV7-2 and J is TRBJ2-7; TRBD1 matches 7 bases. There are 14 residues in the CDR3. Germline CDR1 reads SGHTA; CDR2 reads FQGNSA. The V and J ends lost 5 bases and 6 bases, in that order; junction bases with no gene match: 10.

The chain recombines TRBV6-1 with TRBJ1-1; the D is unclear. Trimming took off 0 bases at V and 4 bases at J, with 12 bases between the two ends. Looked up from germline, CDR1 is MNHNS and CDR2 is SASEGT. The CDR3 sequence is 15 residues long. This chain's CDR3 is CASSEAPPRGTEAFF. The CDR3 DNA follows: TGTGCCAGCAGTGAAGCGCCTCCTCGGGGCACTGAAGCTTTCTTT.

The chain couples TRBV5-1 to TRBJ2-3; 8 bases match TRBD2. The V and J ends lost 0 bases and 5 bases, in that order; junction bases with no gene match: 5. Germline lookup yields CDR1 SGHRS and CDR2 YFSETQ. The CDR3 runs 15 residues. The CDR3 sequence is CASSLEVAGGDTQYF. The CDR3 DNA reads as TGCGCCAGCAGCTTGGAGGTGGCGGGAGGAGATACGCAGTATTTT.

The DNA for the CDR3 is TGTGCCAGCAGCGCCTTGTGGTCAGGGGGTGACACAGATACGCAGTATTTT. Protein: CASSALWSGGDTDTQYF. The chain combines TRBV9 with TRBJ2-3, with TRBD1 matching over 7 bases. After removal of 3 bases from V and 2 bases from J, the junction contained 12 bases not matched to a gene. Germline assignment: CDR1 SGDLS and CDR2 YYNGEE. The CDR3 covers 17 residues. Looking up the rest from reference TRBV9 and TRBJ2-3 gives the full variable domain: DSGVTQTPKHLITATGQRVTLRCSPRSGDLSVYWYQQSLDQGLQFLIQYYNGEERAKGNILERFSAQQFPDLHSELNLSSLELGDSALYFCASSALWSGGDTDTQYFGPGTRLTVL.

The chain has TRBV9 and TRBJ2-1; maybe TRBD2 (6 bases). From germline, CDR1 is SGDLS and CDR2 YYNGEE. The CDR3 consists of 15 residues. The ends were cut back, 2 bases at V and 8 bases at J, with 17 bases in the middle. Written as DNA, the CDR3 is TGTGCCAGCAGCGTGGGGACTGGAGGTTACGATGAGCAGTTCTTC. Translation: CASSVGTGGYDEQFF.

Note on this clone: Other DNA sequences from this sample encode an identical CDR3 as well. This sequence joins TRBV6-1 and TRBJ2-7, with D perhaps TRBD1 (6 bases). Trimming left V 2 bases short and J 4 bases short, with 6 bases between. Looked up from germline, CDR1 is MNHNS and CDR2 is SASEGT. This CDR3 region has 12 residues. This chain's CDR3 is CASSERGYEQYF. The CDR3 coding sequence is TGTGCCAGCAGTGAAAGGGGGTACGAGCAGTACTTC.

This rearrangement joins TRBV19 to TRBJ1-2; 10 positions agree with TRBD1. The CDR3 sequence is 14 residues long. The J segment lost 3 bases and the V segment lost 8 bases, leaving 6 bases of the junction unmatched. Per the germline V gene, CDR1 is LNHDA and CDR2 is SQIVND (reference sequence). The CDR3 region has the DNA TGTGCCAGTTCGACAGGGGGCCTCGACTATGGCTACACCTTC. Translating gives CASSTGGLDYGYTF.

The genes are TRBV5-1 and TRBJ2-5; the D gene is possibly TRBD2 (5 bases). V shed 0 bases and J shed 5 bases, with 11 bases lying between them. The CDR3 spans 14 residues. The V gene's germline CDR1 is SGHRS and CDR2 YFSETQ. DNA of the CDR3: TGCGCCAGCAGCTTGGAGCCTAGCTGGGAGACCCAGTACTTC. Translation gives CASSLEPSWETQYF. Full variable domain (rest looked up from reference TRBV5-1 and TRBJ2-5): KAGVTQTPRYLIKTRGQQVTLSCSPISGHRSVSWYQQTPGQGLQFLFEYFSETQRNKGNFPGRFSGRQFSNSRSEMNVSTLELGDSALYLCASSLEPSWETQYFGPGTRLLVL.

The J gene is TRBJ2-7, the V gene TRBV7-3; perhaps TRBD1 as D (7 bases). Deletions cut 6 bases from V and 7 bases from J, with 19 bases between. The CDR3 runs 14 residues. Per the germline V gene, CDR1 is SGHTA and CDR2 is FQGTGA. CDR3 residues: CASRSGGCEREQYF. Here the CDR3 DNA reads TGTGCCAGCAGGTCAGGGGGGTGCGAAAGGGAGCAGTACTTC.

The chain employs TRBV6-1 and TRBJ2-5; 8 positions agree with TRBD1. V trimming: 6 bases; J trimming: 5 bases; junction bases outside the gene matches: 11. This CDR3 region has 15 residues. CDR1 is MNHNS, CDR2 SASEGT, per germline. Here the CDR3 reads CASRDGPGGWETQYF. CDR3 sequence (DNA): TGTGCCAGCAGAGACGGACCAGGGGGCTGGGAGACCCAGTACTTC.

This chain links TRBV2 with TRBJ1-3, with a weak D call TRBD1 (5 bases). Germline values: CDR1 SNHLY, CDR2 FYNNEI. Between the trimmed V and J ends, which lost 6 bases and 4 bases, there was a span of 13 bases. The CDR3 runs to 14 residues. The CDR3, as DNA: TGTGCCAGCAGCGCTGCAGGGTTAGGAAACACCATATATTTT. Amino acid sequence: CASSAAGLGNTIYF.

The V and J genes are TRBV10-3 and TRBJ2-5; perhaps TRBD2 as D (6 bases). The V end was cut by 0 bases, the J end by 1 base, with 12 bases between. CDR3 size: 16 residues. Looked up from germline, CDR1 is ENHRY and CDR2 is SYGVKD. CDR3 sequence reads: CAISESPSATQETQYF. CDR3 nucleotide sequence: TGTGCCATCAGTGAGTCTCCTAGCGCAACCCAAGAGACCCAGTACTTC.

The rearrangement links TRBV2 to TRBJ2-7, with a possible D match to TRBD2 (6 bases). Trimming shortened V by 1 base and J by 6 bases, and 16 bases separated the two germline ends. The length of the CDR3 is 15 residues. Germline CDR1 is SNHLY and CDR2 is FYNNEI. The CDR3 nucleotides read TGTGCCAGCAGTGAAGATGTGGGGGGTGACGCCGAGCAGTACTTC. Its protein product is CASSEDVGGDAEQYF.

The V gene is TRBV9, the J gene TRBJ2-7; the D call may be TRBD1 or TRBD2 (6 bases each). Trimming left V 0 bases short and J 5 bases short, with 9 bases between. The CDR3 contains 13 residues. Per germline, CDR1 SGDLS and CDR2 YYNGEE. The CDR3 region has the DNA TGTGCCAGCAGCGTAGACCGGGGGCACGAGCAGTACTTC. It yields the protein CASSVDRGHEQYF.

The rearrangement uses TRBV10-3 and TRBJ2-3; D is uncertain. CDR3 length: 14 residues. Germline V gene data show CDR1 as ENHRY and CDR2 as SYGVKD. V lost 2 bases, J lost 0 bases, and 6 bases lay in between. The CDR3 region has the DNA TGTGCCATCAGTGAGGAGCTAAGCACAGATACGCAGTATTTT. Translation gives CAISEELSTDTQYF.

The chain is built from TRBV7-9 and TRBJ2-5, with D possibly matching TRBD1 (7 bases). Gene TRBJ2-7 matches the end of the DNA better, so the J call may be wrong. Germline CDR1 and CDR2: SEHNR and FQNEAQ (reference sequence). CDR3 length equals 16 residues. DNA for the CDR3: TGTGCCAGCAGCTTAGCGGGGGCGACAGGGAGGTACGAGCAGTACTTC. Translating it yields CASSLAGATGRYEQYF.

This clone was found a few times. This chain joins TRBV30 and TRBJ1-1, with 7 bases lining up with TRBD1. J was trimmed by 6 bases and V by 2 bases; bases with no gene match: 6. CDR3 length equals 13 residues. Germline V gene data show CDR1 as GTSNPN and CDR2 as SVGIG (reference sequence). As DNA, the CDR3 is TGTGCCTGGAGTACAGGGGATGTAGCTGAAGCTTTCTTT. Translated: CAWSTGDVAEAFF.

A single count supports this clone. The chain recombines TRBV10-3 with TRBJ2-7, with TRBD2 matching 9 bases. Germline CDR1 reads ENHRY; CDR2 reads SYGVKD. The CDR3 has 14 residues. V shed 6 bases and J 4 bases; nucleotides not matched to a gene: 7. CDR3 DNA sequence: TGTGCCATCAGAGCCACGGGACTAGCATACGAGCAGTACTTC. It is translated as CAIRATGLAYEQYF.

The chain carries TRBV28 and TRBJ2-2; D could derive from TRBD1 or TRBD2 (5 bases each). Trimming pared 10 bases from V and 4 bases from J, leaving 10 bases between. CDR3 length: 12 amino acids. Germline V lookup: CDR1 MDHEN, CDR2 SYDVKM. The CDR3 spells CATQGTTGELFF. CDR3 DNA sequence: TGTGCCACCCAAGGGACCACCGGGGAGCTGTTTTTT.

The genes are TRBV29-1 and TRBJ2-1; 9 bases agree with TRBD1. The CDR3 is 14 residues long. The ends lost 6 bases at V and 7 bases at J; junction bases unmatched: 10. Germline V gene sequence: CDR1 SQVTM, CDR2 ANQGSEA. The DNA of the CDR3 is TGCAGCGTCGTATTACAGGGGGCGAGAAATGAGCAGTTCTTC. Its translation: CSVVLQGARNEQFF.

The chain carries TRBV18 and TRBJ2-1, with D possibly being TRBD2 (6 bases). CDR1 KGHSH and CDR2 LQKENI come from the germline V gene. The CDR3 runs 14 residues. Trimming pared 4 bases from V and 7 bases from J, leaving 14 bases between. In DNA, the CDR3 is TGTGCCAGCTCACGACTAGGGAATGATAATGAGCAGTTCTTC. It specifies CASSRLGNDNEQFF.

Many counts were recorded for this clone. The chain recombines TRBV28 with TRBJ2-7; D is ambiguous. This CDR3 contains 14 residues. Trimming removed 6 bases at V and 3 bases at J, with 15 bases between. Germline V gene data show CDR1 as MDHEN and CDR2 as SYDVKM. The CDR3 DNA sequence: TGTGCCAGCAGCCCGAGCCATCCGATCTACGAGCAGTACTTC. Amino acid sequence: CASSPSHPIYEQYF.

V usage is TRBV10-3 and J usage is TRBJ2-6; tentative D call: TRBD1 (5 bases). Germline lookup yields CDR1 ENHRY and CDR2 SYGVKD. Trimming stripped 10 bases from V and 4 bases from J, with 11 bases between. CDR3 length: 13 amino acids. In DNA form, the CDR3 reads TGTGCCACTCAGGGTTACGGGGCCAACGTCCTGACTTTC. Translated: CATQGYGANVLTF.

V gene TRBV5-6 combines with J gene TRBJ1-3; 7 bases align to TRBD1. V lost 4 bases, J lost 4 bases, and 8 bases stayed unmatched. CDR1 and CDR2 from the germline V gene are SGHDT and YYEEEE. CDR3 length: 15 amino acids. As DNA, the CDR3 is TGTGCCAGCAGCGCCCTACAGGGGTCCGGAAACACCATATATTTT. Translation: CASSALQGSGNTIYF.

V usage is TRBV5-1 and J usage is TRBJ1-4, with a weak D call TRBD1 (6 bases). Deletions cut 4 bases from V and 5 bases from J, with 9 bases between. This CDR3 spans 13 amino acids. Germline V gene lookup returns CDR1 SGHRS and CDR2 YFSETQ. The CDR3 nucleotides are TGCGCCAGCAGCCCTGACAGGAATGAAAAACTGTTTTTT. It codes for CASSPDRNEKLFF.

The V gene is TRBV19, the J gene TRBJ2-2; a weak D match, TRBD2 (5 bases). Germline lookup yields CDR1 LNHDA and CDR2 SQIVND (reference sequence). There are 15 residues in the CDR3. V was clipped by 6 bases and J by 2 bases, with 13 bases between them. The CDR3: CASSLGLINTGELFF. The CDR3 DNA reads as TGTGCCAGTAGCCTCGGACTGATAAACACCGGGGAGCTGTTTTTT.

V gene TRBV10-3 combines with J gene TRBJ1-2, with D possibly TRBD1 on 5 matching bases. This CDR3 contains 13 residues. Trimming stripped 7 bases from V and 6 bases from J, with 15 bases between. Looked up from germline, CDR1 is ENHRY and CDR2 is SYGVKD. The CDR3 DNA reads as TGTGCCATCAATCCGGCATGGGGGGATGGCTACACCTTC. Translation gives CAINPAWGDGYTF.